Listed below are T cell receptor beta chains from one sample, sequenced in a study of blood T cells in healthy people across ages. TCRdb recomputed calls from the 5' RACE reads with MiXCR, one row per CDR3 protein. This table holds about 830,000 distinct CDR3 sequences, 62% found once. Input material: blood. Source of these receptors: a man aged 25 to 40 in good health. The CDR3 runs from the conserved cysteine through the conserved F or W. The D gene is left open where the match is weak. Expanded clones get a size class; other rows say once, few or many, or leave the size out.

v_gene	d_gene	abundance	j_gene	CDR3aa	CDR3nt
TRBV12-3/TRBV12-4	-	many	TRBJ1-2	CASSLGISYGYTF	TGTGCCAGCAGTTTAGGGATTAGCTATGGCTACACCTTC
TRBV4-3	-	-	TRBJ2-6	CASSQGLSSGANVLTF	TGCGCCAGCAGCCAAGGTTTAAGCTCTGGGGCCAACGTCCTGACTTTC
TRBV4-3	-	-	TRBJ2-2	CASSQREGTNTGELFF	TGCGCCAGCAGCCAACGTGAGGGTACGAACACCGGGGAGCTGTTTTTT
TRBV30	-	-	TRBJ2-3	CAWSPEGTDTQYF	TGTGCCTGGAGTCCAGAGGGTACAGATACGCAGTATTTT
TRBV5-1	TRBD1	-	TRBJ2-5	CASSTRTGEGREQYF	TGCGCCAGCAGCACCCGGACAGGGGAGGGTCGCGAACAGTACTTC
TRBV6-6	TRBD2	-	TRBJ2-7	CASSYSSRGFHEQYF	TGTGCCAGCAGTTACTCGTCGCGGGGGTTCCACGAGCAGTACTTC
TRBV6-2/TRBV6-3	TRBD1	-	TRBJ2-7	CASKDRAHEQYF	TGTGCCAGCAAGGACAGGGCCCACGAGCAGTACTTC
TRBV7-9	TRBD1	-	TRBJ1-4	CASSLQGAHNEKLFF	TGTGCCAGCAGTTTACAGGGGGCCCATAATGAAAAACTGTTTTTT
TRBV28	-	few	TRBJ1-6	CATRGYYNSPLHF	TGTGCCACCAGGGGTTACTATAATTCACCCCTCCACTTT
TRBV5-8	-	-	TRBJ2-7	CASSLSVLYRAGEQYF	TGTGCCAGCAGCTTGTCGGTTTTGTACAGGGCGGGCGAGCAGTACTTC
TRBV12-3/TRBV12-4	TRBD2	-	TRBJ2-3	CASSLVSGVTDTQYF	TGTGCCAGCAGTTTAGTTAGCGGGGTGACAGATACGCAGTATTTT
TRBV29-1	-	-	TRBJ2-5	CSVEKGGSSNQYF	TGCAGCGTTGAAAAAGGGGGATCCAGTAACCAGTACTTC
TRBV29-1	-	-	TRBJ2-7	CSVEEGEGQHYEQYF	TGCAGCGTTGAAGAGGGAGAAGGGCAGCATTACGAGCAGTACTTC
TRBV7-2	TRBD1	-	TRBJ2-5	CASSLARARGLETQYF	TGTGCCAGCAGCTTAGCGCGGGCCAGGGGGCTGGAGACCCAGTACTTC
TRBV10-3	TRBD2	-	TRBJ2-3	CAVSPSGGTDTQYF	TGTGCCGTCAGTCCTAGCGGGGGCACAGATACGCAGTATTTT
TRBV10-3	-	-	TRBJ2-1	CAISRIVQGRDNEQFF	TGTGCCATCTCCCGAATCGTCCAGGGGAGGGACAATGAGCAGTTCTTC
TRBV25-1	TRBD2	few	TRBJ2-3	CASSEFGLAGFSTDTQYF	TGTGCCAGCAGTGAATTCGGACTAGCGGGGTTTAGCACAGATACGCAGTATTTT
TRBV5-1	TRBD2	few	TRBJ2-3	CASSLAGAGRDTQYF	TGCGCCAGCAGCCTAGCGGGGGCCGGGAGAGATACGCAGTATTTT
TRBV5-1	-	-	TRBJ1-2	CASSTTGNGYTF	TGCGCCAGCAGCACTACAGGGAATGGCTACACCTTC
TRBV5-6	-	-	TRBJ1-5	CASSFSPYQPQHF	TGTGCCAGCAGCTTCTCCCCCTATCAGCCCCAGCATTTT
TRBV10-3	-	-	TRBJ1-6	CAISEEGDSPLHF	TGTGCCATCAGTGAGGAGGGGGATTCACCCCTCCACTTT
TRBV6-6	-	-	TRBJ2-7	CASTQDFYEQYF	TGTGCCAGCACTCAGGACTTCTACGAGCAGTACTTC
TRBV13	-	-	TRBJ2-7	CASSLTEKSYEQYF	TGTGCCAGCAGCTTAACGGAAAAGTCCTACGAGCAGTACTTC
TRBV5-1	-	medium-sized	TRBJ1-1	CASIRGGTEAFF	TGCGCCAGCATTCGAGGGGGTACTGAAGCTTTCTTT
TRBV10-3	TRBD2	few	TRBJ2-1	CAISGGNNEQFF	TGTGCCATCTCGGGGGGAAACAATGAGCAGTTCTTC
TRBV28	TRBD1	-	TRBJ2-5	CASSFPDRGKEQYF	TGTGCCAGCAGTTTTCCCGACAGGGGGAAGGAGCAGTACTTC
TRBV30	TRBD2	-	TRBJ2-3	CAWTLGLADTQYF	TGTGCCTGGACTCTAGGACTAGCAGATACGCAGTATTTT
TRBV7-9	-	-	TRBJ2-7	CASSGNDPYEQYF	TGTGCCAGCAGCGGCAACGATCCCTACGAGCAGTACTTC
TRBV20-1	-	-	TRBJ2-4	CSAPGDLRSKNIQYF	TGCAGTGCCCCCGGGGATCTACGTTCCAAAAACATTCAGTACTTC
TRBV5-4	TRBD1	many	TRBJ2-1	CASSPQGGYNEQFF	TGTGCCAGCAGCCCACAGGGGGGATACAATGAGCAGTTCTTC
TRBV10-3	-	-	TRBJ2-5	CVISEVSPGRAGETQYF	TGTGTCATCAGTGAAGTCTCCCCAGGGCGGGCTGGGGAGACCCAGTACTTC
TRBV6-5	-	-	TRBJ2-5	CASSYSRGMGTQYF	TGTGCCAGCAGTTACTCTCGGGGTATGGGGACCCAGTACTTC
TRBV5-1	-	-	TRBJ2-7	CASSLGASDEQYF	TGCGCCAGCAGCTTGGGGGCCAGCGACGAGCAGTACTTC
TRBV6-5	TRBD1	once	TRBJ1-5	CASSWPRDREYSNQPQHF	TGTGCCAGCAGTTGGCCCCGGGACAGGGAATACAGCAATCAGCCCCAGCATTTT
TRBV10-3	-	once	TRBJ1-6	CAIRGWNNSPLHF	TGTGCCATCAGGGGTTGGAATAATTCACCCCTCCACTTT
TRBV27	TRBD1	-	TRBJ2-1	CASSLLGQGDNEQFF	TGTGCCAGCAGCCTCCTGGGACAGGGGGACAATGAGCAGTTCTTC
TRBV2	TRBD2	-	TRBJ2-1	CASTGLGAEQFF	TGTGCCAGCACGGGACTAGGGGCTGAGCAGTTCTTC
TRBV21-1	-	-	TRBJ2-3	CASSAPLCGGLCWDTQYF	TGTGCCAGCTCCGCACCCCTCTGCGGCGGGCTGTGTTGGGATACGCAGTATTTT
TRBV11-2	-	-	TRBJ2-3	CASTQEGGVTDTQYF	TGTGCCAGCACCCAGGAGGGGGGGGTTACAGATACGCAGTATTTT
TRBV29-1	-	-	TRBJ1-5	CSVAGLDQPQHF	TGCAGCGTTGCAGGGTTAGACCAGCCCCAGCATTTT
TRBV7-9	TRBD1	-	TRBJ2-1	CASSRATGENEQFF	TGTGCCAGCAGCCGAGCGACAGGGGAGAATGAGCAGTTCTTC
TRBV20-1	TRBD1	few	TRBJ1-5	CSARDWGQGLNQPQHF	TGCAGTGCTAGAGATTGGGGACAGGGACTTAATCAGCCCCAGCATTTT
TRBV4-3	-	few	TRBJ2-7	CASSQRQGTYEQYF	TGCGCCAGCAGCCAAAGGCAGGGGACCTACGAGCAGTACTTC
TRBV15	TRBD1	once	TRBJ2-1	CATIDRGPYNEQFF	TGTGCCACCATTGACAGGGGACCCTACAATGAGCAGTTCTTC
TRBV14	-	-	TRBJ2-3	CASSQDGGNTQYF	TGTGCCAGCAGCCAAGATGGGGGAAATACGCAGTATTTT
TRBV28	-	-	TRBJ2-1	CASPPNRRSYNEQFF	TGTGCCAGCCCCCCCAACAGGAGATCCTACAATGAGCAGTTCTTC
TRBV7-9	TRBD1	-	TRBJ1-1	CASSGWTGGPNEAFF	TGTGCCAGCAGCGGATGGACAGGGGGCCCAAATGAAGCTTTCTTT
TRBV6-4	-	-	TRBJ1-2	CASSAIGGTNYGYTF	TGTGCCAGCAGCGCCATCGGTGGGACTAACTATGGCTACACCTTC
TRBV29-1	TRBD1	-	TRBJ2-7	CSVERGQLGGYEQYF	TGCAGCGTTGAGAGGGGGCAGCTTGGAGGCTACGAGCAGTACTTC
TRBV4-3	-	few	TRBJ2-1	CASSQDIKPYNEQFF	TGCGCCAGCAGCCAAGATATCAAGCCCTACAATGAGCAGTTCTTC
TRBV20-1	-	-	TRBJ2-7	CSAPTGTSYEQYF	TGCAGTGCTCCCACCGGGACATCCTACGAGCAGTACTTC
TRBV5-1	-	-	TRBJ2-7	CASSQQGHEQYF	TGCGCCAGCAGCCAGCAAGGGCACGAGCAGTACTTC
TRBV29-1	TRBD2	-	TRBJ2-3	CSVERVAGSTDTQYF	TGCAGCGTTGAAAGGGTAGCGGGGAGCACAGATACGCAGTATTTT
TRBV3-1	TRBD2	-	TRBJ2-3	CASSHPGGRVDEDTQYF	TGTGCCAGCAGCCACCCGGGAGGGAGGGTGGATGAAGATACGCAGTATTTT
TRBV20-1	-	-	TRBJ2-5	CSAPQALASETQYF	TGCAGTGCTCCCCAGGCGCTAGCGTCGGAGACCCAGTACTTC
TRBV6-5	-	few	TRBJ2-7	CASSQSASYEQYF	TGTGCCAGCAGCCAATCTGCGTCCTACGAGCAGTACTTC
TRBV11-2	-	-	TRBJ2-7	CASSLTIAPGYEQYF	TGTGCCAGCAGCTTAACGATAGCCCCAGGGTACGAGCAGTACTTC
TRBV20-1	-	-	TRBJ1-2	CSANNYGYTF	TGCAGTGCCAATAACTATGGCTACACCTTC
TRBV7-2	-	once	TRBJ1-1	CASSLATTQSGNTEAFF	TGTGCCAGCAGCTTAGCTACTACTCAGTCGGGGAACACTGAAGCTTTCTTT